This T cell receptor beta chain was identified in a study of T cell repertoires in cytomegalovirus infection. In TCRdb, the reads were re-called with MiXCR into one record per CDR3 protein. Of some 400,000 distinct CDR3 sequences listed, roughly 20% are singletons. The sequence was obtained from a human donor in good health (CMV status not recorded). Some clones in this sample may be carry-over from other donors' samples. What was sequenced was PBMCs.

The CDR3 DNA follows: TGTGCCAGCAGCTTATGGGTCGGGGAGCTGTTTTTT. Translated, it gives CASSLWVGELFF. The chain employs TRBV7-6 and TRBJ2-2; D is unclear. Per germline, CDR1 SGHVS and CDR2 FNYEAQ. The CDR3 is 12 residues long. V was clipped by 2 bases and J by 7 bases, with 5 bases between them.